Shown below are 20 T cell receptor beta chains from a single sample sequenced in a study of blood T cell repertoires in COVID-19. The table came from immunoSEQ multiplex PCR; TCRdb's copy has only in-frame clones and leaves some out. Here the sample spans 150,000 to 200,000 clones, more than 75% being singletons. The sequenced sample was peripheral blood. Receptors were obtained from a woman aged 70-85 years with COVID-19, enrolled during active disease.

This chain uses TRBV11-3 with TRBJ2-1; 12 bases map to TRBD2. The CDR3 runs 15 residues. Trimming at V came to 3 bases and at J to 9 bases, leaving 6 bases not matched to a gene. Germline values: CDR1 SGHNT, CDR2 YENEEA. CDR3 DNA: TGTGCCAGCAGCTTCCTAGCGGGAGGGAGGGGTGAGCAGTTCTTC. Translation: CASSFLAGGRGEQFF.

CDR3 sequence (DNA): TGTGCCAGCAGTCGGACTAGCGGGGTTTCCTACGAGCAGTACTTC. Its translation: CASSRTSGVSYEQYF. The chain is built from TRBV6-2 or TRBV6-3 and TRBJ2-7; 12 bases match TRBD2. V lost 5 bases, J lost 1 base, and 3 bases stayed unmatched. CDR3 length: 15 amino acids. Germline loops: CDR1 MNHEY, CDR2 SVGEGT.

The chain has TRBV6-2 or TRBV6-3 and TRBJ2-2, with D tentatively TRBD2 (6 bases). V was shortened by 2 bases and J by 5 bases, with 12 bases between the two germline ends. CDR1 and CDR2 from the germline V gene are MNHEY and SVGEGT. The CDR3 runs 15 residues. The CDR3 here is CASSYRLALTGELFF. For the CDR3, the DNA is TGTGCCAGCAGTTACAGGCTAGCGTTGACCGGGGAGCTGTTTTTT.

J is TRBJ2-7 and V is TRBV15, with 9 nucleotides matching TRBD2. There are 16 residues in the CDR3. The ends lost 3 bases at V and 4 bases at J; junction bases unmatched: 10. CDR1 is LNHNV, CDR2 YYDKDF, per germline (reference sequence). CDR3 sequence (DNA): TGTGCCACCAGCAGTGGGGGGGTAGCGGGAGTTTACGAGCAGTACTTC. This sequence encodes CATSSGGVAGVYEQYF. Supplemented by reference TRBV15 and TRBJ2-7, the full variable domain reads DAMVIQNPRYQVTQFGKPVTLSCSQTLNHNVMYWYQQKSSQAPKLLFHYYDKDFNNEADTPDNFQSRRPNTSFCFLDIRSPGLGDTAMYLCATSSGGVAGVYEQYFGPGTRLTVT.

The chain recombines TRBV30 with TRBJ2-1; TRBD2 matches 12 bases. The trim removed 0 bases at V and 8 bases at J, leaving 11 bases unmatched. CDR1 and CDR2 (germline): GTSNPN, SVGIG (reference sequence). The CDR3 is 17 amino acids. The CDR3 here is CAWSVWASGRGLDEQFF. The CDR3 coding sequence is TGTGCCTGGAGTGTCTGGGCTAGCGGGAGGGGACTTGATGAGCAGTTCTTC.

This rearrangement joins TRBV2 to TRBJ2-7, with TRBD1 matching 9 bases. J was trimmed by 8 bases and V by 6 bases; bases with no gene match: 8. The CDR3 has 13 amino acids. The germline gives CDR1 SNHLY, CDR2 FYNNEI. CDR3 bases: TGTGCCAGCAGCGAGGGGACAGGGCTCAAGCAGTACTTC. Translation gives CASSEGTGLKQYF.

The rearrangement joins TRBV27 to TRBJ2-7; TRBD2 matches at 8 bases. The CDR3 sequence is 15 residues long. Germline-derived CDR1 and CDR2 are MNHEY and SMNVEV (reference sequence). V gave up 2 bases and J gave up 1 base; unmatched junction bases: 4. The CDR3: CASSLREGQSYEQYF. The CDR3 DNA follows: TGTGCCAGCAGTTTACGGGAGGGCCAGTCCTACGAGCAGTACTTC.

The rearrangement joins TRBV28 to TRBJ1-2, with no clear D. V lost 6 bases and J 2 bases, leaving 4 bases between the germline ends. The CDR3 totals 11 residues. Germline CDR1 and CDR2: MDHEN and SYDVKM. For the CDR3, the DNA is TGTGCCAGCAGACAGAACTATGGCTACACCTTC. This translates into CASRQNYGYTF.

The chain recombines TRBV5-8 with TRBJ1-3, with TRBD1 matching over 11 bases. Germline lookup yields CDR1 SGHTS and CDR2 YDEGEE. V shed 4 bases and J 7 bases; nucleotides not matched to a gene: 10. CDR3 size: 16 residues. CDR3 in DNA: TGTGCCAGCAGCCCTCGTCCCGGGACAGGGGGGAACACCATATATTTT. Its translation is CASSPRPGTGGNTIYF. The full variable domain, completed using reference TRBV5-8 and TRBJ1-3, is EAGVTQSPTHLIKTRGQQATLRCSPISGHTSVYWYQQALGLGLQFLLWYDEGEERNRGNFPPRFSGRQFPNYSSELNVNALELEDSALYLCASSPRPGTGGNTIYFGEGSWLTVV.

The chain links TRBV27 to TRBJ2-7; TRBD2 agrees at 9 bases. The CDR3 loop spans 15 amino acids. V gave up 4 bases and J gave up 4 bases; unmatched junction bases: 8. The germline CDR1 and CDR2 sequences are MNHEY and SMNVEV (reference sequence). The CDR3 nucleotides read TGTGCCAGCAGTTCGCCGGGACTAGCAGATTACGAGCAGTACTTC. Translation gives CASSSPGLADYEQYF.

V and J are TRBV27 and TRBJ1-3, with a possible D match to TRBD1 (6 bases). This CDR3 contains 15 residues. Looked up from germline, CDR1 is MNHEY and CDR2 is SMNVEV (reference sequence). V shed 6 bases and J shed 2 bases, with 14 bases lying between them. The CDR3 coding sequence is TGTGCCAGCAGATTAACAGGGATCACTGGAAACACCATATATTTT. Its translation is CASRLTGITGNTIYF.

The chain recombines TRBV29-1 with TRBJ2-7; unclear D gene. The CDR3 length is 12 residues. Germline V gene sequence: CDR1 SQVTM, CDR2 ANQGSEA. The V end lost 4 bases, the J end lost 0 bases, and 7 bases lay between the germline ends. In nucleotides, the CDR3 is TGCAGCGTTGCTATAAGCTCCTACGAGCAGTACTTC. Amino acids: CSVAISSYEQYF.

The rearrangement uses TRBV28 and TRBJ2-7; a weak D match, TRBD1 (5 bases). The CDR3 runs to 17 residues. V was trimmed by 4 bases and J by 2 bases, leaving 21 bases between them. In germline, CDR1 is MDHEN, CDR2 SYDVKM. The CDR3 region is CASSYLVVSRVAYEQYF. The CDR3 coding sequence is TGTGCCAGCAGTTACCTTGTTGTGTCCAGGGTGGCCTACGAGCAGTACTTC.

The chain couples TRBV6-5 to TRBJ2-3, with D perhaps matching TRBD1 (6 bases). The CDR3 extends over 14 amino acids. Germline values: CDR1 MNHEY, CDR2 SVGAGI. Trimming took 10 bases from V and 2 from J, leaving 16 bases between them. The CDR3 DNA reads as TGTGCCACAAGGACAGCCCTCCACACAGATACGCAGTATTTT. It specifies CATRTALHTDTQYF.

The chain joins TRBV30 to TRBJ1-5; 7 nucleotides agree with TRBD1. V gave up 2 bases and J gave up 0 bases; unmatched junction bases: 13. The CDR3 loop spans 18 amino acids. CDR1 and CDR2 from the germline V gene are GTSNPN and SVGIG (reference sequence). The CDR3 DNA sequence: TGTGCCTGGAGTAACACCGGGACAGACGTAAATAGCAATCAGCCCCAGCATTTT. Its protein is CAWSNTGTDVNSNQPQHF.

This chain links TRBV6-4 with TRBJ1-2; D is undetermined. The CDR3 extends over 13 amino acids. Germline V lookup: CDR1 MRHNA, CDR2 SNTAGT. Trimming stripped 8 bases from V and 2 bases from J, with 12 bases between. DNA for the CDR3: TGTGCCAGCCCACCGGGTTTCAACTATGGCTACACCTTC. Translated, it gives CASPPGFNYGYTF.

A remark on this clone: Within the sample, other DNA sequences also encode this same CDR3. The CDR3 spells CASSLSGINQPQHF. The CDR3 bases are TGTGCCAGCAGTCTCTCAGGAATCAATCAGCCCCAGCATTTT. V is TRBV28 and J is TRBJ1-5; D is unresolved. This CDR3 spans 14 amino acids. V lost 5 bases, J lost 3 bases, and 11 bases lay in between. CDR1 and CDR2 (germline): MDHEN, SYDVKM.

With respect to this clone: Other DNA sequences in this sample translate to the same CDR3. The V call is TRBV3-1 (or the pseudogene TRBV3-2), the J call TRBJ1-3; D is uncertain. This CDR3 spans 14 amino acids. V was cut by 1 base and J by 3 bases, with 7 bases left in between. Germline V gives CDR1 LGHDT, CDR2 YNNKEL (reference sequence). CDR3 sequence (DNA): TGTGCCAGCAGCCAAGGTCCTGTTGGAAACACCATATATTTT. Its translation is CASSQGPVGNTIYF.

The chain uses TRBV19 and TRBJ2-3; D perhaps matches TRBD1 (5 bases). V lost 3 bases and J lost 8, with 18 bases in between. The V gene's germline CDR1 is LNHDA and CDR2 SQIVND (reference sequence). The CDR3 extends over 15 amino acids. This CDR3 reads CASSIVGDVLVTQYF. The CDR3 coding sequence is TGTGCCAGTAGTATTGTAGGGGATGTCCTGGTTACGCAGTATTTT.

The genes are TRBV5-1 and TRBJ1-2; TRBD1 matches at 8 bases. V dropped 0 bases and J dropped 4; count of bases not matched to a gene: 8. Germline CDR1 is SGHRS and CDR2 is YFSETQ. The length of the CDR3 is 16 residues. CDR3 amino acids: CASSLDAGGGGYGYTF. CDR3 coding DNA: TGCGCCAGCAGCTTGGACGCAGGGGGCGGCGGCTATGGCTACACCTTC.